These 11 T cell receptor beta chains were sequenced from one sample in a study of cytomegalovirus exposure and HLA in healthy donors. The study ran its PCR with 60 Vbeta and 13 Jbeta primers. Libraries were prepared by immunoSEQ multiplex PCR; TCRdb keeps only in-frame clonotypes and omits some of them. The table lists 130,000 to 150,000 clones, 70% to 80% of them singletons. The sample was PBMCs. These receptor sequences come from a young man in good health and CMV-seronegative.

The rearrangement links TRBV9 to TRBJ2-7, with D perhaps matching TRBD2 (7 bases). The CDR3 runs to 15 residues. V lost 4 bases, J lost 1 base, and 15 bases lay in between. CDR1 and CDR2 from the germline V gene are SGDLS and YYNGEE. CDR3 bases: TGTGCCAGCAGCATAGTAGGGGGGGAGTCCTACGAGCAGTACTTC. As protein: CASSIVGGESYEQYF.

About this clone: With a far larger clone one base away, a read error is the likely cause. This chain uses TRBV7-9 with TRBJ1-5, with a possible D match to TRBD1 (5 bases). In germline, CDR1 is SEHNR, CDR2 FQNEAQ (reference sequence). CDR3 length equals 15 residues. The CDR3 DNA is TGTGCCATCAGCTCCATACAGGCAGGCGATCAGCCCCAGCATTTT. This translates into CAISSIQAGDQPQHF.

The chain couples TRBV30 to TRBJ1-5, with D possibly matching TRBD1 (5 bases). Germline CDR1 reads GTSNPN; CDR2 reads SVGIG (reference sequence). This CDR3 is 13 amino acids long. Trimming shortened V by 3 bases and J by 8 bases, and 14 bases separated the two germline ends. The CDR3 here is CAWRGLGVEPQHF. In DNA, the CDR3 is TGTGCCTGGAGAGGGCTAGGGGTTGAGCCCCAGCATTTT.

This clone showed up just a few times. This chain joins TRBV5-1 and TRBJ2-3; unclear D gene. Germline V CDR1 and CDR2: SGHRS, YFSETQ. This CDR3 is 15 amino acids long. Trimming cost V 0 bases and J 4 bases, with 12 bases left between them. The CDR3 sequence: CASSLDLPLSDTQYF. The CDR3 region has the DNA TGCGCCAGCAGCTTGGACTTGCCCCTCTCAGATACGCAGTATTTT.

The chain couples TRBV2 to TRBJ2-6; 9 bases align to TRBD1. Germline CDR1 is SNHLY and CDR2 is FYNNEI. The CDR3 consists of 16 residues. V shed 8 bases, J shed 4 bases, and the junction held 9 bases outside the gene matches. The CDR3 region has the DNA TGTGCCAGCGCACCGGGACAGGGCTCAGGGGCCAACGTCCTGACTTTC. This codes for CASAPGQGSGANVLTF.

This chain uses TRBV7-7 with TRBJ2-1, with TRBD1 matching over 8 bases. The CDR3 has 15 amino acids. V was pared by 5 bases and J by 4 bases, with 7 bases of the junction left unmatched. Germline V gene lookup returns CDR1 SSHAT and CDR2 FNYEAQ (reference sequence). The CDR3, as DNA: TGTGCCAGCAGCCCCGGGACAGGCCTATACAATGAGCAGTTCTTC. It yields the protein CASSPGTGLYNEQFF.

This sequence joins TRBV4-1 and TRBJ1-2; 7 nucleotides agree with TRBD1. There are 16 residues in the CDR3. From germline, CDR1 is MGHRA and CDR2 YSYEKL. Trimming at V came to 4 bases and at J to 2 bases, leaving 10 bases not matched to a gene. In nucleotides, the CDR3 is TGCGCCAGCAGCCCATACTACAGGGGCCAGAACTATGGCTACACCTTC. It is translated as CASSPYYRGQNYGYTF.

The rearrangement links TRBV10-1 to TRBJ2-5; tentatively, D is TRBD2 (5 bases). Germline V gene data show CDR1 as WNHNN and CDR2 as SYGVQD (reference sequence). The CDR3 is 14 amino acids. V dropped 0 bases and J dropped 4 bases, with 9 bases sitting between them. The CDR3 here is CASSESPRGETQYF. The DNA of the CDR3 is TGCGCCAGCAGTGAGTCCCCCCGGGGAGAGACCCAGTACTTC.

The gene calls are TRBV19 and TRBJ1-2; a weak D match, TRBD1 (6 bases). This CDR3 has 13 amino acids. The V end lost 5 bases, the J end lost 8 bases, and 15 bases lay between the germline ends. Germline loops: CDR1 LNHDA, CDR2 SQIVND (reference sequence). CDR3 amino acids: CASSLNRVSGYTF. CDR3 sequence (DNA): TGTGCCAGTAGTTTAAACAGGGTTTCGGGCTACACCTTC.

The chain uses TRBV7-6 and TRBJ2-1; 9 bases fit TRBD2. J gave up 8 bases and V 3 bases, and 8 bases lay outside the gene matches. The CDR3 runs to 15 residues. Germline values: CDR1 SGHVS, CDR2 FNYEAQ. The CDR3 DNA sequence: TGTGCCAGCAGCTTTGGCGGGAGGGCATTGGATGAGCAGTTCTTC. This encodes CASSFGGRALDEQFF.

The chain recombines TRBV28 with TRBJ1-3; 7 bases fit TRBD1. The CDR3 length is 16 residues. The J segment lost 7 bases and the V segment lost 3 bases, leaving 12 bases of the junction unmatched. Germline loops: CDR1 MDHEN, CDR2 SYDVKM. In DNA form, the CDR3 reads TGTGCCAGCAGTTTGGGCGGGGACAGAGGTCGGAACACCATATATTTT. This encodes CASSLGGDRGRNTIYF.